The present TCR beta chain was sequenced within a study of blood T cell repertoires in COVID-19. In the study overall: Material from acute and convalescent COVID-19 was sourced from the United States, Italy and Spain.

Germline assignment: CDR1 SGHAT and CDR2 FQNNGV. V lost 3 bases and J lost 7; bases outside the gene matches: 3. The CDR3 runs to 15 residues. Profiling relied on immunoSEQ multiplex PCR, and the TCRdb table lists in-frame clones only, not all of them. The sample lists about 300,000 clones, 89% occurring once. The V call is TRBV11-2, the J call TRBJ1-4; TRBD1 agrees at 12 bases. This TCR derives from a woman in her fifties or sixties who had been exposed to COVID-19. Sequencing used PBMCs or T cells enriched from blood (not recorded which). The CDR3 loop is CASSLGTGGFEKLFF. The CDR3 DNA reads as TGTGCCAGCAGCTTGGGGACAGGGGGCTTTGAAAAACTGTTTTTT.